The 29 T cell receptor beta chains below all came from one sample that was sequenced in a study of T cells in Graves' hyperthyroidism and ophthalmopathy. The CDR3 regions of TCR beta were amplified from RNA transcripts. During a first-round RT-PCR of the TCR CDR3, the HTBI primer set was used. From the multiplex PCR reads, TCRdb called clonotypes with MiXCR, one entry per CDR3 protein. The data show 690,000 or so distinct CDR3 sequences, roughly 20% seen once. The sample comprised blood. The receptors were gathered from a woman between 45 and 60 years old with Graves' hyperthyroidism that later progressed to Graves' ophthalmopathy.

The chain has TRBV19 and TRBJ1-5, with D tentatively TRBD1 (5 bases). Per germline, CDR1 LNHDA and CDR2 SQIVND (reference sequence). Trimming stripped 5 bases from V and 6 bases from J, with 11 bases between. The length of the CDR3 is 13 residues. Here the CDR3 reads CASSVSGFQPQHF. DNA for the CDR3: TGTGCCAGTAGTGTCTCAGGGTTTCAGCCCCAGCATTTT. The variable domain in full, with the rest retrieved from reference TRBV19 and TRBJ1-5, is DGGITQSPKYLFRKEGQNVTLSCEQNLNHDAMYWYRQDPGQGLRLIYYSQIVNDFQKGDIAEGYSVSREKKESFPLTVTSAQKNPTAFYLCASSVSGFQPQHFGDGTRLSIL.

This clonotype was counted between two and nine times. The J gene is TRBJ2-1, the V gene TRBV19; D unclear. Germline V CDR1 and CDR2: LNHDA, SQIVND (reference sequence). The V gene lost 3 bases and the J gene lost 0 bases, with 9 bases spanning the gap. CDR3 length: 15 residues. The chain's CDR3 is CASSIVAASYNEQFF. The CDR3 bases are TGTGCCAGTAGTATTGTTGCTGCCTCCTACAATGAGCAGTTCTTC.

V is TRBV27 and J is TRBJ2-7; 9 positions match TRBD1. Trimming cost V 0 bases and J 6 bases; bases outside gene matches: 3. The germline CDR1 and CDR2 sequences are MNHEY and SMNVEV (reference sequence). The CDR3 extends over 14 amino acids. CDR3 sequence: CASSLSGTGREQYF. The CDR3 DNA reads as TGTGCCAGCAGTTTATCTGGGACAGGGCGCGAGCAGTACTTC.

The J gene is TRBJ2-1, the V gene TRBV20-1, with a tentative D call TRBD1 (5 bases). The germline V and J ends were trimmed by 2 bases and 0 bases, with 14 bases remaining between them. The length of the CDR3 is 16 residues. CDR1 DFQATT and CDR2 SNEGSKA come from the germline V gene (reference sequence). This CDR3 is CSARSNRQSSYNEQFF. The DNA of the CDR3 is TGCAGTGCTAGATCAAACCGACAGAGCTCCTACAATGAGCAGTTCTTC.

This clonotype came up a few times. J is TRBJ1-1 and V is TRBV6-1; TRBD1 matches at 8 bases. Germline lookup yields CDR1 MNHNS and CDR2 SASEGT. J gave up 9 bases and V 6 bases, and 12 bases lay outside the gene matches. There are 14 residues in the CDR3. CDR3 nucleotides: TGTGCCAGCAGAGAAAGTAACAGGGGGGGAAAAGCTTTCTTT. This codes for CASRESNRGGKAFF.

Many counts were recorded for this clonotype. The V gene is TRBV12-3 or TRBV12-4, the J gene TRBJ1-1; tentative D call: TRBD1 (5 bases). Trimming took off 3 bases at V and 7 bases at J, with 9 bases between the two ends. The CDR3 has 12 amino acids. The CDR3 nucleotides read TGTGCCAGCAGTTTCGCGGGGGTTGAAGCTTTCTTT. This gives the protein CASSFAGVEAFF.

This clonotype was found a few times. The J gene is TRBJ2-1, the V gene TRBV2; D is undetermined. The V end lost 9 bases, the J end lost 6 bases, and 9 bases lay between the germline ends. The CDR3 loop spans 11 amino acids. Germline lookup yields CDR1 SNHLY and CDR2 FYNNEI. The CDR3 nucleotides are TGTGCCAGGCGAGTAGGCAATGAGCAGTTCTTC. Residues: CARRVGNEQFF.

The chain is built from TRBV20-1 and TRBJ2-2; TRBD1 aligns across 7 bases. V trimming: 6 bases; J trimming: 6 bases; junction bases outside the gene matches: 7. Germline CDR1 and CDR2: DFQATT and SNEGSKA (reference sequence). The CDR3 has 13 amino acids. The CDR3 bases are TGCAGTGCGGGTCCGACAGGGTCCGGGGAGCTGTTTTTT. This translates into CSAGPTGSGELFF.

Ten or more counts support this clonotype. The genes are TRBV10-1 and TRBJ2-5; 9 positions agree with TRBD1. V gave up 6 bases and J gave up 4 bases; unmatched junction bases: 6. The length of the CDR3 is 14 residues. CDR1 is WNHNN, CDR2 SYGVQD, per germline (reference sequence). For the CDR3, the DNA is TGCGCCAGCAGCGGGGACAGGGCAGGAGAGACCCAGTACTTC. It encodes CASSGDRAGETQYF.

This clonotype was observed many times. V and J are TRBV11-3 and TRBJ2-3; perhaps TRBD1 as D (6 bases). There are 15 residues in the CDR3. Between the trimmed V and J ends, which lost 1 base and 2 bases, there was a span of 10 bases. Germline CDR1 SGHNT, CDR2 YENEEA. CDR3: CASSLGGRNTDTQYF. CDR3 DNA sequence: TGTGCCAGCAGCTTAGGGGGGCGAAACACAGATACGCAGTATTTT. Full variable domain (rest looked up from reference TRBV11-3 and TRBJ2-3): EAGVVQSPRYKIIEKKQPVAFWCNPISGHNTLYWYLQNLGQGPELLIRYENEEAVDDSQLPKDRFSAERLKGVDSTLKIQPAELGDSAVYLCASSLGGRNTDTQYFGPGTRLTVL.

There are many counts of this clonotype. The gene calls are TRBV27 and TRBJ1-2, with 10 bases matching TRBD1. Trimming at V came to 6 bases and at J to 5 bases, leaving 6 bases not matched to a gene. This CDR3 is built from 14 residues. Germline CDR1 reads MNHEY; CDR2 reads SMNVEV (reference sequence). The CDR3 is CASRTPGQGYGYTF. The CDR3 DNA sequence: TGTGCCAGCAGGACGCCGGGACAGGGGTATGGCTACACCTTC.

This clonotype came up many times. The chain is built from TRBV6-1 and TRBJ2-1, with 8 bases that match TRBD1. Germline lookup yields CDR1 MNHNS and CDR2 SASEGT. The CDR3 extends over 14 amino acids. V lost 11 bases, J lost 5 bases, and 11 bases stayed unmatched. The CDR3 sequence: CAAATGEANNEQFF. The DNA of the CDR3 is TGTGCCGCCGCGACAGGGGAAGCAAACAATGAGCAGTTCTTC.

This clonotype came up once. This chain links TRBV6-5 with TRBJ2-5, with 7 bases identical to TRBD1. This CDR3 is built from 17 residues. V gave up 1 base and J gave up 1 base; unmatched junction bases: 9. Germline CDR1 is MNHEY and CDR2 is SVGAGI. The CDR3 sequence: CASSYYGTDNLQETQYF. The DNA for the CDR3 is TGTGCCAGCAGTTACTATGGGACAGATAATCTCCAAGAGACCCAGTACTTC.

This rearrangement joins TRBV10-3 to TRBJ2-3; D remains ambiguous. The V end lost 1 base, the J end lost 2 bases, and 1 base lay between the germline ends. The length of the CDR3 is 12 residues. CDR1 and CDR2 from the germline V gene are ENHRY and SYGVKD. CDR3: CAISEFTDTQYF. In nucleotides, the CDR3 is TGTGCCATCAGTGAGTTCACAGATACGCAGTATTTT.

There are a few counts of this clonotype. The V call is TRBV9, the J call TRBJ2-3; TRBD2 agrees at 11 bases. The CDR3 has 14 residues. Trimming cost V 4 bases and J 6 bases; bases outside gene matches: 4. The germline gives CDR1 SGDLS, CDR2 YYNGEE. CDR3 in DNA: TGTGCCAGCAGCTTAGCGGGGGGGCAGGATACGCAGTATTTT. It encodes CASSLAGGQDTQYF.

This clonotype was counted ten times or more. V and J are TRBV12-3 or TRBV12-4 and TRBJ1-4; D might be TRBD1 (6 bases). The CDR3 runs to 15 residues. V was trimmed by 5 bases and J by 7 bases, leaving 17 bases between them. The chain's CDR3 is CASSPVTGSGEKLFF. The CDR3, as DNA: TGTGCCAGCAGTCCCGTCACAGGGAGTGGTGAAAAACTGTTTTTT.

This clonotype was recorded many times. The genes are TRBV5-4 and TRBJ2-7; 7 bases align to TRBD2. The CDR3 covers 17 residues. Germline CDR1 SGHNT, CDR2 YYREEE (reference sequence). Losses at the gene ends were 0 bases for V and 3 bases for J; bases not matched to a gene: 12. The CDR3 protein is CASSLVIGGGSFYEQYF. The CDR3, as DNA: TGTGCCAGCAGCTTGGTTATTGGGGGGGGTTCGTTCTACGAGCAGTACTTC.

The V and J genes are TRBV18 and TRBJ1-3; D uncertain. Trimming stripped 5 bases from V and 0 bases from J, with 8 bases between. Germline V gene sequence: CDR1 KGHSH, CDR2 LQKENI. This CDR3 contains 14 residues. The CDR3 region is CASSRQTSGNTIYF. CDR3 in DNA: TGTGCCAGCTCAAGACAAACCTCTGGAAACACCATATATTTT. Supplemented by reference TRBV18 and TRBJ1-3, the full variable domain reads NAGVMQNPRHLVRRRGQEARLRCSPMKGHSHVYWYRQLPEEGLKFMVYLQKENIIDESGMPKERFSAEFPKEGPSILRIQQVVRGDSAAYFCASSRQTSGNTIYFGEGSWLTVV.

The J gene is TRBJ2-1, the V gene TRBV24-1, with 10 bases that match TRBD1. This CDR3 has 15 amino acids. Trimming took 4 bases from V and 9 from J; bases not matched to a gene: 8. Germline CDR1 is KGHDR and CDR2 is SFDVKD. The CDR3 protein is CATSDRQGAQVEQFF. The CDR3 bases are TGTGCCACCAGTGACCGACAGGGGGCTCAGGTTGAGCAGTTCTTC.

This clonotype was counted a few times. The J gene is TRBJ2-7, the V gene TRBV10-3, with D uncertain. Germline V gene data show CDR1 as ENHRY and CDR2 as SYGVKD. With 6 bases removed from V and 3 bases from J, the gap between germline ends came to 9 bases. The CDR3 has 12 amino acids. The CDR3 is CAISQNGYEQYF. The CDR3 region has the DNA TGTGCCATCAGCCAAAATGGCTACGAGCAGTACTTC.

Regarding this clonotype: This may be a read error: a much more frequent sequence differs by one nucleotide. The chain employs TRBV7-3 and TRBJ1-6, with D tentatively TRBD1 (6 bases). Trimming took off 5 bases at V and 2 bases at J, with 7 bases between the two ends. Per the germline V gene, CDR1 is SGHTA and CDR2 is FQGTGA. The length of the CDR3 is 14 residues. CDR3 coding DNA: TGTGCCAGCAGCCGGGACACCTATAATTCACCCCTCCACTTT. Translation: CASSRDTYNSPLHF.

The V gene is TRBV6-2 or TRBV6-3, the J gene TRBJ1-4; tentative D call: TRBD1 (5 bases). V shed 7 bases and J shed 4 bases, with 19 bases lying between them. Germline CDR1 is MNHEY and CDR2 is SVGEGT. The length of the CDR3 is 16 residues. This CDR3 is CASTIPRGEHNEKLFF. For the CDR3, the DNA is TGTGCCAGCACAATTCCTCGGGGCGAGCATAATGAAAAACTGTTTTTT.

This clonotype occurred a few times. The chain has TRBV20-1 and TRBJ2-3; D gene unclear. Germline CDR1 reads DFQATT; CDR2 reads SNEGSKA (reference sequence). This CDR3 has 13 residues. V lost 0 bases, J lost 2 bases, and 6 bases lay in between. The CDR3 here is CSARDLDTDTQYF. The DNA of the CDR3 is TGCAGTGCTAGAGATCTAGACACAGATACGCAGTATTTT.

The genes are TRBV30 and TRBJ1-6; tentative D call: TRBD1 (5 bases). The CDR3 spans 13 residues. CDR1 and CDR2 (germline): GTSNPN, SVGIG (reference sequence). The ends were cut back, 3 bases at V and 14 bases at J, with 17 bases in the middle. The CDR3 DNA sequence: TGTGCCTGGAGCTCGACAGAGCCATCGGCCCTCCACTTT. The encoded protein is CAWSSTEPSALHF.

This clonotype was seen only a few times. CDR3 DNA sequence: TGTGCCAGCAGACGAAAGACGTATACTAGGAATCAGCCCCAGCATTTT. Translated, it gives CASRRKTYTRNQPQHF. The genes are TRBV7-9 and TRBJ1-5; D gene uncertain. Germline assignment: CDR1 SEHNR and CDR2 FQNEAQ (reference sequence). The CDR3 spans 16 residues. Trimming took 6 bases from V and 4 from J, leaving 19 bases between them.

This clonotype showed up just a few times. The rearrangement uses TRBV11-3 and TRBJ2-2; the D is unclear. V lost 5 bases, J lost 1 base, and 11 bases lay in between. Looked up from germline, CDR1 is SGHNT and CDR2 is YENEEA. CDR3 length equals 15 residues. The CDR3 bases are TGTGCCAGCAGCCCCCGGACCGAGAACACCGGGGAGCTGTTTTTT. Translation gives CASSPRTENTGELFF.

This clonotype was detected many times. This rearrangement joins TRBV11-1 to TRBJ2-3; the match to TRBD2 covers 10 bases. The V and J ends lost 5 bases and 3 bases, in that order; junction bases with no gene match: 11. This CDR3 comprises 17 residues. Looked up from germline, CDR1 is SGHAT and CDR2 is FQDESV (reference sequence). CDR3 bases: TGTGCCAGCAGCCTGATGGCGACGGGACTAGCGACAGATACGCAGTATTTT. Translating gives CASSLMATGLATDTQYF.

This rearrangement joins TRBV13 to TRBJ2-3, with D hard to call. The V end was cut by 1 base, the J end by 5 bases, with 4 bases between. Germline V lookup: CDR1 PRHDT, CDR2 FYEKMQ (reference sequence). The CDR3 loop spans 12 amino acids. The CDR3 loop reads CASSLDIDTQYF. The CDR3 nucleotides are TGTGCCAGCAGCTTAGATATAGATACGCAGTATTTT.

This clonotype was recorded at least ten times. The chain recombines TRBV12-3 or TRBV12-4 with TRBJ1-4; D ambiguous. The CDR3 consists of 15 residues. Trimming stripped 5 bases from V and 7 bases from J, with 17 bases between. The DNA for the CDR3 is TGTGCCAGCAGTCCCAGGACCCCACGGGGTGAAAAACTGTTTTTT. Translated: CASSPRTPRGEKLFF.